The entry below gives a single T cell receptor beta chain sequence along with its context. The antigen remains undetermined. The junction shows a germline mismatch at one end, possibly a read error. Germline V lookup: CDR1 LGHNA, CDR2 YNFKEQ. This CDR3 region has 16 residues. The record originates from a study of tumor and adjacent non-tumor tissue in lung cancer. Notes on the study in general: Tumor repertoires had a smaller top 100 clone share than normal lung.

TCRbeta libraries were built with three rounds of nested PCR, modified from ARM-PCR. One entry per CDR3 protein results from TCRdb running MiXCR on the multiplex PCR reads. The sample holds 60,000 to 85,000 distinct CDR3 sequences, roughly three quarters seen once. This sample's RNA came from whole unsorted tissue. Distant lung tissue was collected more than 3 cm away from the tumor edge. The specimen was distant non-tumor lung tissue. The chain couples TRBV4-2 to TRBJ2-7; D gene unclear. This sequence originates from a man between 60 and 75 years old with non-small cell lung cancer. CDR3 sequence (DNA): TGTGCCAGCAGCCAAGAAGTGGCAGGAGCGTCCTACGAACAGTACTTC. Protein sequence: CASSQEVAGASYEQYF.